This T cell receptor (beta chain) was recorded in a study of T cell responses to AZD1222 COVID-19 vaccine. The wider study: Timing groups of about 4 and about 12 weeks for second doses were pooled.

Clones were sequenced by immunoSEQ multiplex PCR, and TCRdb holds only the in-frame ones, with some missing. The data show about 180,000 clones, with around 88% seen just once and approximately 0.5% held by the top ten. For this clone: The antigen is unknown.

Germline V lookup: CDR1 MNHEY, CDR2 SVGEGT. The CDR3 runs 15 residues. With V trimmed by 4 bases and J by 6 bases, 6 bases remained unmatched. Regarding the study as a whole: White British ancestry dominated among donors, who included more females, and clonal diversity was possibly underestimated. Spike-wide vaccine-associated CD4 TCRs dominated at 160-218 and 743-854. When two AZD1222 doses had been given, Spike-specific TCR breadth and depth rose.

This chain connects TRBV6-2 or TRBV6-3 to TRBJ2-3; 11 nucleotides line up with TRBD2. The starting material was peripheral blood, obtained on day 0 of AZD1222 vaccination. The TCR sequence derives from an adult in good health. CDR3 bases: TGTGCCAGCAGTTCCCTAGCGGGGGGAATGGATACGCAGTATTTT. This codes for CASSSLAGGMDTQYF.